These 26 T cell receptor beta chains originate from one sample sequenced in a study of blood T cell repertoires in COVID-19. Sequenced by immunoSEQ multiplex PCR; TCRdb stores in-frame clones only, minus some. Here the sample spans about 170,000 clones, approximately 86% being singletons. Sequencing was performed on peripheral blood. These receptors originate from a woman of 80 years or more with COVID-19, enrolled during active disease.

This clone was recorded only once. The chain uses TRBV20-1 and TRBJ2-3; unclear D gene. Per germline, CDR1 DFQATT and CDR2 SNEGSKA (reference sequence). Deletions cut 3 bases from V and 2 bases from J, with 12 bases between. The length of the CDR3 is 14 residues. This CDR3 is CSASRPGFTDTQYF. CDR3 DNA sequence: TGCAGTGCTAGTCGTCCAGGATTCACAGATACGCAGTATTTT.

The chain carries TRBV19 and TRBJ1-5, with D perhaps matching TRBD1 (5 bases). Per germline, CDR1 LNHDA and CDR2 SQIVND (reference sequence). V lost 6 bases and J 2 bases, leaving 14 bases between the germline ends. The CDR3 length is 15 residues. As DNA, the CDR3 is TGTGCCAGTAGGTCCGGGGGACCGCGCAATCAGCCCCAGCATTTT. This codes for CASRSGGPRNQPQHF.

The chain employs TRBV4-1 and TRBJ1-2, with D possibly matching TRBD1 (6 bases). The CDR3 totals 15 residues. Trimming stripped 3 bases from V and 1 base from J, with 12 bases between. CDR1 is MGHRA and CDR2 is YSYEKL in the germline V gene. The CDR3 sequence is CASSHATTGNYGYTF. Written as DNA, the CDR3 is TGCGCCAGCAGCCACGCCACGACAGGTAACTATGGCTACACCTTC.

This rearrangement joins TRBV7-3 to TRBJ2-3, with 15 bases fitting TRBD2. Germline CDR1 is SGHTA and CDR2 is FQGTGA. The CDR3 consists of 17 residues. J was trimmed by 2 bases and V by 5 bases; bases with no gene match: 5. The CDR3 region is CASSQGLAGGPTDTQYF. The DNA of the CDR3 is TGTGCCAGCAGCCAAGGACTAGCGGGAGGGCCCACAGATACGCAGTATTTT.

The V gene is TRBV13, the J gene TRBJ1-6; 8 bases agree with TRBD1. Germline V gives CDR1 PRHDT, CDR2 FYEKMQ (reference sequence). V was pared by 5 bases and J by 8 bases, with 14 bases of the junction left unmatched. The CDR3 sequence is 17 residues long. This CDR3 is CASSQLERTGKHSPLHF. The DNA of the CDR3 is TGTGCCAGCAGCCAGCTAGAGAGGACAGGGAAGCATTCACCCCTCCACTTT.

The rearrangement uses TRBV11-2 and TRBJ2-1, with 11 bases matching TRBD2. V lost 4 bases to trimming and J lost 1 base; unmatched junction nucleotides: 6. In germline, CDR1 is SGHAT, CDR2 FQNNGV. This CDR3 spans 17 amino acids. CDR3 DNA sequence: TGTGCCAGCAGCTCAAGAGGGACTAGCGGTTCCTACAATGAGCAGTTCTTC. This translates into CASSSRGTSGSYNEQFF.

This chain links TRBV18 with TRBJ2-1; D is perhaps TRBD2 (6 bases). The V and J ends lost 6 bases and 3 bases respectively, with 18 bases between them. The CDR3 has 16 amino acids. Per the germline V gene, CDR1 is KGHSH and CDR2 is LQKENI. This CDR3 reads CASSLVRRLDYNEQFF. CDR3 nucleotide sequence: TGTGCCAGCTCTCTCGTCCGGAGACTAGACTACAATGAGCAGTTCTTC.

The chain employs TRBV7-9 and TRBJ1-2; D unresolved. The CDR3 length is 12 residues. V was shortened by 5 bases and J by 4 bases, with 8 bases between the two germline ends. CDR1 is SEHNR and CDR2 is FQNEAQ in the germline V gene (reference sequence). CDR3: CASSEMAYGYTF. CDR3 bases: TGTGCCAGCAGCGAAATGGCCTATGGCTACACCTTC.

To note about this clone: Germline is not matched at one junction end, which may reflect a read error. The V and J genes are TRBV7-8 and TRBJ1-2; a possible D gene is TRBD1 (5 bases). CDR1 and CDR2 from the germline V gene are SGHVS and FQNEAQ. There are 12 residues in the CDR3. CDR3 coding DNA: TGTGCCAGCAGCTTTAAGACAGAATCCGTTGGCTTC. Translation gives CASSFKTESVGF. The full variable domain, in which reference TRBV7-8 and TRBJ1-2 provide the parts outside the CDR3, is GAGVSQSPRYKVAKRGQDVALRCDPISGHVSLFWYQQALGQGPEFLTYFQNEAQLDKSGLPSDRFFAERPEGSVSTLKIQRTQQEDSAVYLCASSFKTESVGFGSGTRLTVV.

CDR3 bases: TGTGCCAGCAGTTACCAGCGGGAGGGCAATGAGCAGTTCTTC. Protein sequence: CASSYQREGNEQFF. The rearrangement links TRBV6-6 to TRBJ2-1; 10 bases fit TRBD2. Germline CDR1 and CDR2: MNHNY and SVGAGI (reference sequence). The V gene end was trimmed by 2 bases and the J gene end by 6 bases; junction bases not matched to a gene: 1. The CDR3 loop spans 14 amino acids.

The chain combines TRBV5-1 with TRBJ2-7; D is perhaps TRBD1 (6 bases). Between the trimmed V and J ends, which lost 2 bases and 4 bases, there was a span of 13 bases. Germline CDR1 reads SGHRS; CDR2 reads YFSETQ. The CDR3 runs to 14 residues. The CDR3 coding sequence is TGCGCCAGCAGCTTTGCTCCAGGGGATTACGAGCAGTACTTC. This sequence encodes CASSFAPGDYEQYF.

This clone is a singleton in its sample. The chain carries TRBV10-3 and TRBJ2-1; possibly TRBD2 for D (6 bases). Germline V gene data show CDR1 as ENHRY and CDR2 as SYGVKD. The CDR3 is 13 amino acids. Trimming took 7 bases from V and 3 from J, leaving 10 bases between them. CDR3 in DNA: TGTGCCATCATGGCGGGGCTCTACAATGAGCAGTTCTTC. Its protein is CAIMAGLYNEQFF.

The chain employs TRBV27 and TRBJ2-5, with TRBD1 matching over 7 bases. The ends lost 8 bases at V and 2 bases at J; junction bases unmatched: 5. CDR3 length: 13 residues. Germline CDR1 reads MNHEY; CDR2 reads SMNVEV (reference sequence). This CDR3 reads CASRGGLQETQYF. The CDR3 nucleotides are TGTGCCAGCCGAGGGGGCCTACAAGAGACCCAGTACTTC.

The chain carries TRBV6-2 or TRBV6-3 and TRBJ2-7; 12 bases agree with TRBD1. V lost 6 bases and J lost 5; bases outside the gene matches: 11. The length of the CDR3 is 16 residues. Looked up from germline, CDR1 is MNHEY and CDR2 is SVGEGT. The DNA of the CDR3 is TGTGCCAGCAGCGAGGTCCCGGGACAGGGGGCGCACGAGCAGTACTTC. Its translation is CASSEVPGQGAHEQYF.

This clone has a single count. The chain uses TRBV6-5 and TRBJ2-2; 14 nucleotides align to TRBD2. The CDR3 loop spans 15 amino acids. The germline gives CDR1 MNHEY, CDR2 SVGAGI. V shed 6 bases and J 6 bases; nucleotides not matched to a gene: 3. As DNA, the CDR3 is TGTGCCAGCAGGGAGACTAGCGGGAGGGCCGGGGAGCTGTTTTTT. Translation: CASRETSGRAGELFF.

V is TRBV5-1 and J is TRBJ2-5; 7 nucleotides line up with TRBD2. Per germline, CDR1 SGHRS and CDR2 YFSETQ. This CDR3 is 14 amino acids long. Trimming removed 4 bases from V and 2 bases from J; junction bases left unmatched: 5. The CDR3 here is CASSRSGNQETQYF. The CDR3 nucleotides read TGCGCCAGCAGCAGAAGCGGGAATCAAGAGACCCAGTACTTC.

The V and J genes are TRBV23-1 and TRBJ2-2; 14 bases fit TRBD2. TRBV23-1 is an open reading frame whose function is uncertain. V gave up 0 bases and J gave up 0 bases; unmatched junction bases: 0. CDR3 length equals 18 residues. In nucleotides, the CDR3 is TGCGCCAGCAGTCAATCGGGACTAGCGGGAGCGAACACCGGGGAGCTGTTTTTT. It yields the protein CASSQSGLAGANTGELFF.

This clone was detected only a few times. The CDR3 sequence is CASSSAGQFGETQYF. The CDR3 nucleotides are TGCGCCAGCAGTTCAGCTGGACAGTTTGGAGAGACCCAGTACTTC. This chain uses TRBV5-1 with TRBJ2-5; the D gene is possibly TRBD1 (6 bases). This CDR3 contains 15 residues. Germline V CDR1 and CDR2: SGHRS, YFSETQ. Deletions cut 5 bases from V and 4 bases from J, with 18 bases between.

V gene TRBV5-1 combines with J gene TRBJ1-1, with TRBD1 as a possible D gene (5 bases). The germline V gene has CDR1 SGHRS and CDR2 YFSETQ. The CDR3 has 17 residues. V lost 2 bases and J lost 2, with 19 bases in between. CDR3 region: CASSFLQAWGTNTEAFF. CDR3 sequence (DNA): TGCGCCAGCAGCTTCTTACAGGCCTGGGGGACTAACACTGAAGCTTTCTTT.

This chain joins TRBV27 and TRBJ2-1; D is ambiguous. Deletions cut 2 bases from V and 5 bases from J, with 10 bases between. The CDR3 has 14 residues. Per the germline V gene, CDR1 is MNHEY and CDR2 is SMNVEV (reference sequence). The chain's CDR3 is CASSLRLINNEQFF. CDR3 in DNA: TGTGCCAGCAGTTTACGCCTAATCAACAATGAGCAGTTCTTC.

V and J are TRBV19 and TRBJ2-7; D possibly corresponds to TRBD1 (6 bases). CDR3 size: 13 residues. The germline V gene has CDR1 LNHDA and CDR2 SQIVND (reference sequence). The ends were cut back, 3 bases at V and 7 bases at J, with 13 bases in the middle. As DNA, the CDR3 is TGTGCCAGTAGTATGGCAGGGGTTGGGGAGCAGTACTTC. Its translation: CASSMAGVGEQYF. Complete variable domain (other parts from reference TRBV19 and TRBJ2-7): DGGITQSPKYLFRKEGQNVTLSCEQNLNHDAMYWYRQDPGQGLRLIYYSQIVNDFQKGDIAEGYSVSREKKESFPLTVTSAQKNPTAFYLCASSMAGVGEQYFGPGTRLTVT.

V is TRBV6-6 and J is TRBJ2-3; TRBD2 agrees at 14 bases. Germline values: CDR1 MNHNY, CDR2 SVGAGI (reference sequence). V lost 0 bases and J lost 14; bases outside the gene matches: 4. The CDR3 totals 14 residues. CDR3 amino acids: CASSYSGTSGSRYF. The CDR3 bases are TGTGCCAGCAGTTACTCGGGGACTAGCGGGAGCAGGTATTTT.

The chain uses TRBV14 and TRBJ2-1, with D possibly matching TRBD2 (5 bases). V was trimmed by 5 bases and J by 10 bases, leaving 12 bases between them. CDR3 length: 12 residues. Germline V gene lookup returns CDR1 SGHDN and CDR2 FVKESK. In DNA form, the CDR3 reads TGTGCCAGCAGCTACCAGCGGCGGGAGCAGTTCTTC. Translating gives CASSYQRREQFF.

This sequence joins TRBV20-1 and TRBJ1-2; a weak D match, TRBD1 (5 bases). Trimming shortened V by 6 bases and J by 5 bases, and 10 bases separated the two germline ends. Germline loops: CDR1 DFQATT, CDR2 SNEGSKA (reference sequence). The CDR3 runs 11 residues. CDR3 loop: CSAGGGYGYTF. The CDR3 DNA reads as TGCAGTGCCGGGGGGGGATATGGCTACACCTTC.

V usage is TRBV7-9 and J usage is TRBJ1-1; D may be TRBD1 (6 bases). The CDR3 loop spans 14 amino acids. Germline V CDR1 and CDR2: SEHNR, FQNEAQ (reference sequence). V was cut by 3 bases and J by 1 base, with 9 bases left in between. The CDR3 coding sequence is TGTGCCAGCAGCTTTGGACAGCAGAACACTGAAGCTTTCTTT. This codes for CASSFGQQNTEAFF.

This sequence joins TRBV28 and TRBJ2-7; a possible D gene is TRBD2 (5 bases). V was clipped by 6 bases and J by 3 bases, with 9 bases between them. Germline V CDR1 and CDR2: MDHEN, SYDVKM. The CDR3 contains 12 residues. The CDR3, as DNA: TGTGCCAGCAGGTCGGGGAACTACGAGCAGTACTTC. Encoded protein: CASRSGNYEQYF. The full variable domain, its missing parts supplied by reference TRBV28 and TRBJ2-7, is DVKVTQSSRYLVKRTGEKVFLECVQDMDHENMFWYRQDPGLGLRLIYFSYDVKMKEKGDIPEGYSVSREKKERFSLILESASTNQTSMYLCASRSGNYEQYFGPGTRLTVT.